Shown below are 31 T cell receptor beta chains from a single sample sequenced in a study of cytomegalovirus exposure and HLA in healthy donors. The study ran its PCR with 60 Vbeta and 13 Jbeta primers. Using immunoSEQ multiplex PCR, the repertoire was profiled, and TCRdb retains in-frame clones only, with some absent. The table records fewer than 100,000 clones, approximately 79% of them present only once. The sample consisted of PBMCs. These receptors originate from a female donor in good health and CMV-seronegative.

The chain has TRBV30 and TRBJ2-1; a weak D match, TRBD2 (7 bases). The CDR3 has 14 residues. Trimming removed 4 bases at V and 4 bases at J, with 14 bases between. CDR1 is GTSNPN and CDR2 is SVGIG in the germline V gene (reference sequence). The CDR3 DNA follows: TGTGCCTGGACTTCGGGGGGCGGGTACAATGAGCAGTTCTTC. The encoded protein is CAWTSGGGYNEQFF. Full variable domain (rest looked up from reference TRBV30 and TRBJ2-1): SQTIHQWPATLVQPVGSPLSLECTVEGTSNPNLYWYRQAAGRGLQLLFYSVGIGQISSEVPQNLSASRPQDRQFILSSKKLLLSDSGFYLCAWTSGGGYNEQFFGPGTRLTVL.

V usage is TRBV5-6 and J usage is TRBJ1-1; 7 bases are a match to TRBD1. This CDR3 region has 12 residues. V shed 1 base and J 6 bases; nucleotides not matched to a gene: 0. Per the germline V gene, CDR1 is SGHDT and CDR2 is YYEEEE. CDR3 amino acids: CASSLRGPEAFF. Here the CDR3 DNA reads TGTGCCAGCAGCTTGAGGGGGCCTGAAGCTTTCTTT. The full variable domain, its missing parts supplied by reference TRBV5-6 and TRBJ1-1, is DAGVTQSPTHLIKTRGQQVTLRCSPKSGHDTVSWYQQALGQGPQFIFQYYEEEERQRGNFPDRFSGHQFPNYSSELNVNALLLGDSALYLCASSLRGPEAFFGQGTRLTVV.

The rearrangement joins TRBV11-1 to TRBJ2-1; 15 positions agree with TRBD2. The CDR3 extends over 16 amino acids. V lost 5 bases and J lost 7; bases outside the gene matches: 6. Germline loops: CDR1 SGHAT, CDR2 FQDESV (reference sequence). CDR3 residues: CASSMGLAGGGNEQFF. The CDR3 DNA sequence: TGTGCCAGCAGCATGGGACTAGCGGGGGGTGGGAATGAGCAGTTCTTC.

This chain uses TRBV5-4 with TRBJ1-2, with a tentative D call TRBD1 (5 bases). Looked up from germline, CDR1 is SGHNT and CDR2 is YYREEE (reference sequence). Between the trimmed V and J ends, which lost 1 base and 0 bases, there was a span of 13 bases. This CDR3 region has 16 residues. CDR3 bases: TGTGCCAGCAGCTTGAGTTGGGGGGATACTAACTATGGCTACACCTTC. It translates to CASSLSWGDTNYGYTF.

The table lists this clone with a count of one. The chain joins TRBV7-2 to TRBJ2-3, with 7 bases that match TRBD1. Germline loops: CDR1 SGHTA, CDR2 FQGNSA. The junction had 5 bases not matched to a gene; V was cut back by 8 bases and J by 0 bases. The CDR3 extends over 14 amino acids. CDR3 residues: CASGRDRSTDTQYF. DNA for the CDR3: TGTGCCAGCGGAAGGGACAGAAGCACAGATACGCAGTATTTT.

The V gene is TRBV28, the J gene TRBJ1-4, with D perhaps matching TRBD1 (5 bases). Trimming took off 8 bases at V and 3 bases at J, with 16 bases between the two ends. The germline V gene encodes CDR1 MDHEN and CDR2 SYDVKM. The CDR3 length is 15 residues. The CDR3 DNA reads as TGTGCCAGCGCTTCGACCGGGACTGCTAATGAAAAACTGTTTTTT. Its translation: CASASTGTANEKLFF.

This clone was observed a handful of times. This chain uses TRBV10-1 with TRBJ1-1, with D perhaps matching TRBD1 (5 bases). The CDR3 covers 13 residues. In germline, CDR1 is WNHNN, CDR2 SYGVQD (reference sequence). Trimming stripped 6 bases from V and 1 base from J, with 9 bases between. CDR3 region: CASRLTENTEAFF. The CDR3 DNA follows: TGCGCCAGCAGACTGACAGAGAACACTGAAGCTTTCTTT.

The V gene is TRBV4-2, the J gene TRBJ2-2; TRBD2 agrees at 13 bases. Germline V gives CDR1 LGHNA, CDR2 YNFKEQ. J lost 6 bases, V lost 3 bases, and 16 bases had no gene match. The length of the CDR3 is 20 residues. This CDR3 reads CASSQVGLAGNAGLPGELFF. CDR3 coding DNA: TGTGCCAGCAGCCAGGTGGGACTAGCGGGGAATGCGGGTCTCCCCGGGGAGCTGTTTTTT.

This chain connects TRBV7-9 to TRBJ2-3; 8 nucleotides align to TRBD1. The junction had 4 bases not matched to a gene; V was cut back by 4 bases and J by 4 bases. The CDR3 loop spans 14 amino acids. Germline loops: CDR1 SEHNR, CDR2 FQNEAQ (reference sequence). The CDR3 DNA sequence: TGTGCCAGCAGCTCGGACAGGGCGGCAGATACGCAGTATTTT. Protein: CASSSDRAADTQYF.

The chain is built from TRBV5-1 and TRBJ2-1; tentative D call: TRBD2 (5 bases). The V end was cut by 4 bases, the J end by 10 bases, with 18 bases between. The CDR3 runs 14 residues. From germline, CDR1 is SGHRS and CDR2 YFSETQ. The CDR3 DNA reads as TGCGCCAGCAGCCCGAACAACGGAGGCGGGGAGCAGTTCTTC. It codes for CASSPNNGGGEQFF.

The chain carries TRBV29-1 and TRBJ2-7; the match to TRBD1 covers 8 bases. The length of the CDR3 is 14 residues. V was clipped by 4 bases and J by 2 bases; unmatched bases: 7. Germline values: CDR1 SQVTM, CDR2 ANQGSEA. The CDR3 is CSVGGGTGTYEQYF. The DNA for the CDR3 is TGCAGCGTTGGGGGTGGGACAGGAACCTACGAGCAGTACTTC.

This clone was recorded once. The J gene is TRBJ1-2, the V gene TRBV2; 8 positions agree with TRBD1. The junction had 7 bases not matched to a gene; V was cut back by 2 bases and J by 2 bases. Germline values: CDR1 SNHLY, CDR2 FYNNEI. The CDR3 has 16 residues. CDR3 region: CASSELQGVTNYGYTF. The CDR3 coding sequence is TGTGCCAGCAGTGAATTACAGGGGGTCACGAACTATGGCTACACCTTC.

The chain couples TRBV5-5 to TRBJ1-1, with D hard to call. The germline CDR1 and CDR2 sequences are SGHKS and YYEKEE (reference sequence). With 4 bases removed from V and 6 bases from J, the gap between germline ends came to 13 bases. The CDR3 consists of 13 residues. The CDR3 sequence: CASSANGWAEAFF. The CDR3 DNA follows: TGTGCCAGCAGCGCAAACGGGTGGGCTGAAGCTTTCTTT.

The chain links TRBV5-1 to TRBJ2-5; 9 nucleotides line up with TRBD1. This CDR3 is 15 amino acids long. CDR1 and CDR2 from the germline V gene are SGHRS and YFSETQ. V was clipped by 4 bases and J by 5 bases; unmatched bases: 9. The CDR3 DNA is TGCGCCAGCAGCCTCGGACAGGGGTTGGGGGAGACCCAGTACTTC. Its protein is CASSLGQGLGETQYF.

The V call is TRBV10-3, the J call TRBJ1-4; a possible D gene is TRBD1 (5 bases). Trimming left V 4 bases short and J 8 bases short, with 8 bases between. The CDR3 has 12 amino acids. Germline assignment: CDR1 ENHRY and CDR2 SYGVKD. The CDR3 is CAISVRGEKLFF. CDR3 sequence (DNA): TGTGCCATCAGTGTTAGGGGAGAAAAACTGTTTTTT.

This sequence joins TRBV5-1 and TRBJ2-7; a weak D match, TRBD2 (7 bases). The germline CDR1 and CDR2 sequences are SGHRS and YFSETQ. The length of the CDR3 is 15 residues. Trimming removed 0 bases at V and 2 bases at J, with 12 bases between. CDR3 amino acids: CASSLVGGPTYEQYF. As DNA, the CDR3 is TGCGCCAGCAGCTTGGTCGGGGGGCCCACCTACGAGCAGTACTTC.

The genes are TRBV4-1 and TRBJ2-7, with 8 bases matching TRBD1. Germline CDR1 MGHRA, CDR2 YSYEKL. CDR3 length: 16 amino acids. The junction had 6 bases not matched to a gene; V was cut back by 0 bases and J by 2 bases. Written as DNA, the CDR3 is TGCGCCAGCAGCCAAGATCGGACAGGGCCAACCTACGAGCAGTACTTC. Translated: CASSQDRTGPTYEQYF.

This sequence joins TRBV7-9 and TRBJ2-2; possibly TRBD2 for D (6 bases). The CDR3 contains 14 residues. Trimming stripped 2 bases from V and 5 bases from J, with 9 bases between. Per the germline V gene, CDR1 is SEHNR and CDR2 is FQNEAQ (reference sequence). As DNA, the CDR3 is TGTGCCAGCAGCTTAAATGCGGGGACCGGGGAGCTGTTTTTT. It codes for CASSLNAGTGELFF.

The genes are TRBV7-3 and TRBJ2-1, with D perhaps TRBD2 (6 bases). Trimming took 4 bases from V and 6 from J, leaving 19 bases between them. The CDR3 length is 16 residues. CDR1 is SGHTA, CDR2 FQGTGA, per germline. CDR3 residues: CASSSAGGTPGNEQFF. The CDR3 coding sequence is TGTGCCAGCAGCTCCGCAGGAGGGACCCCCGGCAATGAGCAGTTCTTC.

V and J are TRBV7-3 and TRBJ2-3; TRBD1 is a possible D gene (6 bases). Trimming cost V 4 bases and J 0 bases, with 14 bases left between them. Germline CDR1 SGHTA, CDR2 FQGTGA. This CDR3 region has 16 residues. Here the CDR3 DNA reads TGTGCCAGCAGCTCGGACAGATCCACTAGCACAGATACGCAGTATTTT. Translation gives CASSSDRSTSTDTQYF.

The J gene is TRBJ1-3, the V gene TRBV6-5; weak D call: TRBD1 (5 bases). CDR1 is MNHEY, CDR2 SVGAGI, per germline. The CDR3 is 13 residues long. V was cut by 0 bases and J by 9 bases, with 9 bases left in between. The CDR3 spells CASSYSTVSTIYF. Written as DNA, the CDR3 is TGTGCCAGCAGTTACTCGACAGTAAGCACCATATATTTT.

The chain uses TRBV9 and TRBJ2-7; maybe TRBD1 (6 bases). This CDR3 comprises 16 residues. V was shortened by 0 bases and J by 3 bases, with 16 bases between the two germline ends. Germline lookup yields CDR1 SGDLS and CDR2 YYNGEE. The CDR3 loop is CASSVVGTSPIYEQYF. CDR3 DNA sequence: TGTGCCAGCAGCGTAGTAGGGACAAGCCCTATCTACGAGCAGTACTTC.

The V gene is TRBV6-1, the J gene TRBJ2-4; D is unclear. There are 14 residues in the CDR3. Trimming pared 0 bases from V and 9 bases from J, leaving 12 bases between. CDR1 MNHNS and CDR2 SASEGT come from the germline V gene. This CDR3 reads CASSEAKPPGIQYF. CDR3 coding DNA: TGTGCCAGCAGTGAAGCGAAACCCCCAGGCATTCAGTACTTC.

CDR3 sequence reads: CASRWGLPNQPQHF. CDR3 sequence (DNA): TGTGCCTCTAGATGGGGGCTCCCTAATCAGCCCCAGCATTTT. The rearrangement links TRBV28 to TRBJ1-5; weak D call: TRBD1 (6 bases). The CDR3 is made up of 14 amino acids. Germline V lookup: CDR1 MDHEN, CDR2 SYDVKM. Trimming removed 11 bases from V and 4 bases from J, with 18 bases in between. Using reference TRBV28 and TRBJ1-5 for the parts outside the CDR3, the full variable domain is DVKVTQSSRYLVKRTGEKVFLECVQDMDHENMFWYRQDPGLGLRLIYFSYDVKMKEKGDIPEGYSVSREKKERFSLILESASTNQTSMYLCASRWGLPNQPQHFGDGTRLSIL.

The CDR3 DNA is TGTGCCACCAGCAGAGAAACTAGCGGGGGTTTTTACGAGCAGTACTTC. Translation: CATSRETSGGFYEQYF. The chain employs TRBV15 and TRBJ2-7, with TRBD2 identical over 11 bases. This CDR3 comprises 16 residues. The V gene's germline CDR1 is LNHNV and CDR2 YYDKDF (reference sequence). The V gene end was trimmed by 0 bases and the J gene end by 4 bases; junction bases not matched to a gene: 5.

The chain recombines TRBV4-2 with TRBJ2-2; possible D gene TRBD2, 5 bases. Germline CDR1 is LGHNA and CDR2 is YNFKEQ. This CDR3 spans 15 amino acids. V was trimmed by 1 base and J by 4 bases, leaving 10 bases between them. The CDR3 reads CASSQGSDVTGELFF. In DNA, the CDR3 is TGTGCCAGCAGCCAAGGTAGCGACGTCACCGGGGAGCTGTTTTTT.

V usage is TRBV4-1 and J usage is TRBJ2-3; 9 bases align to TRBD2. The V and J ends lost 0 bases and 5 bases, in that order; junction bases with no gene match: 15. CDR3 length: 19 amino acids. CDR1 and CDR2 from the germline V gene are MGHRA and YSYEKL. The CDR3 sequence is CASSQDPNPGLARGDTQYF. CDR3 nucleotide sequence: TGCGCCAGCAGCCAAGACCCAAATCCGGGACTAGCTAGAGGAGATACGCAGTATTTT.

V is TRBV9 and J is TRBJ2-2; 12 bases are shared with TRBD1. The CDR3 runs to 13 residues. In germline, CDR1 is SGDLS, CDR2 YYNGEE. The junction had 4 bases not matched to a gene; V was cut back by 5 bases and J by 11 bases. The CDR3 is CASRGQGAGELFF. CDR3 nucleotides: TGTGCCAGCAGGGGACAGGGGGCGGGAGAGCTGTTTTTT.

The chain is built from TRBV28 and TRBJ2-7; tentative D call: TRBD2 (6 bases). The germline V gene has CDR1 MDHEN and CDR2 SYDVKM. CDR3 size: 15 residues. Trimming stripped 6 bases from V and 2 bases from J, with 17 bases between. The chain's CDR3 is CASSRTGSSTYEQYF. The CDR3 nucleotides are TGTGCCAGCAGCCGCACCGGGAGTTCAACCTACGAGCAGTACTTC.

This chain joins TRBV6-5 and TRBJ1-2; TRBD1 agrees at 8 bases. V lost 2 bases, J lost 13 bases, and 12 bases stayed unmatched. The CDR3 is 14 amino acids. Germline lookup yields CDR1 MNHEY and CDR2 SVGAGI. CDR3 sequence: CASSYTGQGQSCTF. The CDR3 coding sequence is TGTGCCAGCAGTTACACCGGACAGGGTCAATCCTGCACCTTC.

The V call is TRBV25-1, the J call TRBJ2-3; a possible D gene is TRBD2 (6 bases). The CDR3 runs to 15 residues. V was clipped by 4 bases and J by 1 base, with 12 bases between them. CDR1 MGHDK and CDR2 SYGVNS come from the germline V gene. The CDR3 coding sequence is TGTGCCAGCAGTGCGGTCGGGGGACGCACAGATACGCAGTATTTT. Its protein product is CASSAVGGRTDTQYF.